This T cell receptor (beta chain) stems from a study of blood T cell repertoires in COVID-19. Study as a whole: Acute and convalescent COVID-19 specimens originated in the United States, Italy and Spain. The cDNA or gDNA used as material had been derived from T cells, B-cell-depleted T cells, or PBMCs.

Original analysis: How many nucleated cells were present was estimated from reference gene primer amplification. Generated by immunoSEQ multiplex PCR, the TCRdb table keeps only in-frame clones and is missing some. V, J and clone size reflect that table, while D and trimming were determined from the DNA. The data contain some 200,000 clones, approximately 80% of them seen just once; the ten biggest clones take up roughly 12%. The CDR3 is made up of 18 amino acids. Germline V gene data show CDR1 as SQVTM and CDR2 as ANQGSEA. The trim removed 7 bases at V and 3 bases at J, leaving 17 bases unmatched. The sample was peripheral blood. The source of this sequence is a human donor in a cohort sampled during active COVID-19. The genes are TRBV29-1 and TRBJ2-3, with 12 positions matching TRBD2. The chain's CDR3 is CSARGPSGGDGATDTQYF. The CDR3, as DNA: TGCAGCGCCCGAGGCCCTAGCGGGGGGGATGGAGCGACAGATACGCAGTATTTT.